Following are 15 T cell receptor beta chains from one sample sequenced in a study of T-cell memory formation after mild COVID-19. One entry per CDR3 protein, called by TCRdb with MiXCR from the 5' RACE reads. The repertoire includes around 450,000 distinct CDR3 sequences, less than 25% of them detected once, and 8.8% sits in the top ten. The material sequenced was PBMCs or a T cell subset sorted from them (not recorded which). These receptors were obtained from an adult woman who had mild COVID-19 (a few samples of this study predate the infection). Cell type and time point are not known.

The rearrangement joins TRBV25-1 to TRBJ2-5, with unresolved D. This CDR3 is built from 15 residues. Between the trimmed V and J ends, which lost 3 bases and 5 bases, there was a span of 16 bases. Germline CDR1 and CDR2: MGHDK and SYGVNS. CDR3 protein: CASSDPAEPRETQYF. For the CDR3, the DNA is TGTGCCAGCAGTGATCCCGCAGAGCCTCGGGAGACCCAGTACTTC.

DNA for the CDR3: TGTGCCCGAACGCTCCAGGGCACTGAAGCTTTCTTT. It codes for CARTLQGTEAFF. The chain carries TRBV30 and TRBJ1-1, with a tentative D call TRBD1 (5 bases). In germline, CDR1 is GTSNPN, CDR2 SVGIG (reference sequence). The CDR3 is made up of 12 amino acids. V dropped 8 bases and J dropped 4 bases, with 14 bases sitting between them.

The chain joins TRBV11-2 to TRBJ2-2; 8 nucleotides align to TRBD1. The CDR3 runs to 16 residues. The germline V gene encodes CDR1 SGHAT and CDR2 FQNNGV. With 3 bases clipped from V and 7 bases from J, the junction kept 10 bases outside the gene matches. CDR3 region: CASSLAGQGNDGELFF. The CDR3 DNA reads as TGTGCCAGCAGCTTGGCTGGACAGGGTAATGACGGGGAGCTGTTTTTT. Full variable domain (rest looked up from reference TRBV11-2 and TRBJ2-2): EAGVAQSPRYKIIEKRQSVAFWCNPISGHATLYWYQQILGQGPKLLIQFQNNGVVDDSQLPKDRFSAERLKGVDSTLKIQPAKLEDSAVYLCASSLAGQGNDGELFFGEGSRLTVL.

This clonotype occurred once. V usage is TRBV25-1 and J usage is TRBJ2-1; tentatively, D is TRBD2 (7 bases). The CDR3 runs 13 residues. CDR1 and CDR2 (germline): MGHDK, SYGVNS. V lost 4 bases to trimming and J lost 8 bases, with 12 bases between them. The CDR3 here is CASSVPGGYEQFF. The DNA for the CDR3 is TGTGCCAGCAGTGTACCGGGGGGCTATGAGCAGTTCTTC.

The chain uses TRBV12-3 or TRBV12-4 and TRBJ2-7, with D possibly TRBD2 on 7 matching bases. The CDR3 extends over 14 amino acids. The V end lost 6 bases, the J end lost 2 bases, and 14 bases lay between the germline ends. DNA of the CDR3: TGTGCCAGCAGCCTTGGGGAGGGGGCCTACGAGCAGTACTTC. Residues: CASSLGEGAYEQYF.

This clonotype was recorded a few times. The chain combines TRBV5-1 with TRBJ2-2; 10 bases are shared with TRBD2. The CDR3 is 17 residues long. CDR1 and CDR2 (germline): SGHRS, YFSETQ. V lost 4 bases, J lost 1 base, and 7 bases stayed unmatched. The CDR3 loop is CASSRYRTSGNTGELFF. In DNA, the CDR3 is TGCGCCAGCAGCCGATACCGGACTAGCGGGAACACCGGGGAGCTGTTTTTT.

This sequence joins TRBV3-1 and TRBJ2-3, with 8 nucleotides matching TRBD2. Germline values: CDR1 LGHDT, CDR2 YNNKEL (reference sequence). The CDR3 runs to 16 residues. J was trimmed by 1 base and V by 2 bases; bases with no gene match: 5. CDR3 sequence reads: CASSQYPGLGTDTQYF. As DNA, the CDR3 is TGTGCCAGCAGCCAATATCCGGGACTAGGCACAGATACGCAGTATTTT.

CDR3 in DNA: TGCAGTGCCCCGATCCTGTCTAACTATGGCTACACCTTC. Translated: CSAPILSNYGYTF. This chain uses TRBV20-1 with TRBJ1-2; the D is unclear. V lost 6 bases to trimming and J lost 0 bases, with 11 bases between them. The CDR3 covers 13 residues. The germline CDR1 and CDR2 sequences are DFQATT and SNEGSKA (reference sequence).

This chain links TRBV23-1 with TRBJ2-1, with D perhaps TRBD1 (6 bases). TRBV23-1 is identified as an open reading frame with a role that is uncertain. Trimming removed 3 bases from V and 0 bases from J, with 15 bases in between. The CDR3 has 17 amino acids. In DNA, the CDR3 is TGCGCCAGCAGTCACTCCCCGACAGGAAGCTCCTACAATGAGCAGTTCTTC. Encoded protein: CASSHSPTGSSYNEQFF.

The chain employs TRBV4-1 and TRBJ1-4; possibly TRBD1 for D (5 bases). Trimming took off 4 bases at V and 8 bases at J, with 23 bases between the two ends. CDR1 MGHRA and CDR2 YSYEKL come from the germline V gene. The CDR3 is made up of 17 amino acids. This CDR3 is CASSPRAAGTAAEKLFF. The CDR3 DNA reads as TGCGCCAGCAGCCCCCGGGCCGCCGGGACCGCGGCCGAAAAACTGTTTTTT.

The CDR3 is CASSVEAGGGEAFF. CDR3 nucleotides: TGTGCCAGCAGCGTAGAAGCGGGGGGAGGTGAAGCTTTCTTT. The rearrangement joins TRBV9 to TRBJ1-1; D perhaps matches TRBD1 (5 bases). The V end lost 0 bases, the J end lost 7 bases, and 13 bases lay between the germline ends. The CDR3 covers 14 residues. Germline lookup yields CDR1 SGDLS and CDR2 YYNGEE.

V is TRBV5-1 and J is TRBJ2-1; D could derive from TRBD1 or TRBD2 (5 bases each). Germline-derived CDR1 and CDR2 are SGHRS and YFSETQ. V lost 4 bases, J lost 8 bases, and 16 bases lay in between. CDR3 size: 14 residues. CDR3 DNA sequence: TGCGCCAGCAGCAGGGACCCCCCGAGGGATGAGCAGTTCTTC. Protein: CASSRDPPRDEQFF.

The chain uses TRBV11-2 and TRBJ1-2, with 11 bases fitting TRBD1. CDR1 SGHAT and CDR2 FQNNGV come from the germline V gene. V gave up 2 bases and J gave up 12 bases; unmatched junction bases: 2. This CDR3 has 12 residues. CDR3 protein: CASSLRTGGHTF. The CDR3 DNA reads TGTGCCAGCAGCTTACGGACAGGGGGCCACACCTTC.

The chain is built from TRBV7-2 and TRBJ2-3; 7 bases fit TRBD1. Trimming at V came to 2 bases and at J to 11 bases, leaving 7 bases not matched to a gene. Germline CDR1 SGHTA, CDR2 FQGNSA. CDR3 length equals 13 residues. The CDR3: CASSLPSTGEQYF. DNA for the CDR3: TGTGCCAGCAGCTTACCGTCCACAGGGGAGCAGTATTTT.

This chain joins TRBV24-1 and TRBJ1-5; D not certain. Trimming left V 3 bases short and J 5 bases short, with 7 bases between. CDR3 length equals 13 residues. Germline V gene sequence: CDR1 KGHDR, CDR2 SFDVKD. CDR3 in amino acids: CATSDQEHQPQHF. In DNA form, the CDR3 reads TGTGCCACCAGTGATCAGGAGCATCAGCCCCAGCATTTT.